Following are 14 T cell receptor beta chains from one sample sequenced in a study of blood T cell repertoires in COVID-19. Produced via immunoSEQ multiplex PCR; TCRdb's table is partial and in-frame only. The sample includes roughly 80,000 clones, about four fifths seen only once; the top ten take approximately 12%. The material sequenced was peripheral blood. The source is a man older than 75 with acute or convalescent COVID-19.

V usage is TRBV21-1 and J usage is TRBJ2-6; TRBD1 reflects the table's D call only, with no check against the DNA. TRBV21-1 represents a pseudogene. The CDR3 totals 19 residues. The CDR3: CASSKVIGAVRSGANVLTF. The CDR3 DNA follows: TGTGCCAGCAGCAAAGTGATAGGGGCCGTTCGATCTGGGGCCAACGTCCTGACTTTC.

This clone has only one observation. The J gene is TRBJ2-1, the V gene TRBV7-9; 7 nucleotides agree with TRBD2. There are 15 residues in the CDR3. CDR1 is SEHNR, CDR2 FQNEAQ, per germline (reference sequence). Trimming cost V 2 bases and J 4 bases; bases outside gene matches: 5. The CDR3: CASSLTLAVYNEQFF. In DNA, the CDR3 is TGTGCCAGCAGCTTAACCCTAGCGGTTTACAATGAGCAGTTCTTC.

The chain recombines TRBV18 with TRBJ1-6; D may be TRBD1 (6 bases). V was trimmed by 3 bases and J by 7 bases, leaving 16 bases between them. This CDR3 is 16 amino acids long. Germline lookup yields CDR1 KGHSH and CDR2 LQKENI. The CDR3 nucleotides are TGTGCCAGCTCACCCCAGCCCAGGGGAGGGAATTCACCCCTCCACTTT. This gives the protein CASSPQPRGGNSPLHF. Filled out from reference TRBV18 and TRBJ1-6, the complete variable domain reads NAGVMQNPRHLVRRRGQEARLRCSPMKGHSHVYWYRQLPEEGLKFMVYLQKENIIDESGMPKERFSAEFPKEGPSILRIQQVVRGDSAAYFCASSPQPRGGNSPLHFGNGTRLTVT.

The chain carries TRBV18 and TRBJ1-2, with D possibly matching TRBD1 (6 bases). Germline lookup yields CDR1 KGHSH and CDR2 LQKENI. The CDR3 has 17 amino acids. V lost 0 bases to trimming and J lost 5 bases, with 19 bases between them. The CDR3 nucleotides read TGTGCCAGCTCACCACCGTCGACAGGAGGCGGTGGATATGGCTACACCTTC. Translated, it gives CASSPPSTGGGGYGYTF.

This clone was seen just once. The V and J genes are TRBV3-1 (or the pseudogene TRBV3-2) and TRBJ1-1; TRBD1 matches at 10 bases. J was trimmed by 7 bases and V by 1 base; bases with no gene match: 3. Per germline, CDR1 LGHDT and CDR2 YNNKEL (reference sequence). CDR3 length: 14 residues. The CDR3 region has the DNA TGTGCCAGCAGCCAAGGACAGGGGGCGGGTGAAGCTTTCTTT. Its translation: CASSQGQGAGEAFF.

V usage is TRBV19 and J usage is TRBJ1-3, with D tentatively TRBD1 (6 bases). V lost 9 bases to trimming and J lost 2 bases, with 17 bases between them. This CDR3 comprises 15 residues. CDR1 is LNHDA and CDR2 is SQIVND in the germline V gene (reference sequence). The CDR3 reads CASNSQGRTGNTIYF. CDR3 DNA sequence: TGTGCCAGCAACTCTCAGGGGCGGACTGGAAACACCATATATTTT.

The CDR3 region has the DNA TGCGCCAGCAGCCCTGTCGCCGGGACAGGGAGCCATGAGCAGTTCTTC. Its protein product is CASSPVAGTGSHEQFF. The chain has TRBV5-1 and TRBJ2-1, with TRBD1 identical over 9 bases. The CDR3 totals 16 residues. V lost 4 bases, J lost 8 bases, and 13 bases stayed unmatched. CDR1 is SGHRS and CDR2 is YFSETQ in the germline V gene.

This clone is a singleton in its sample. V usage is TRBV18 and J usage is TRBJ1-2, with D tentatively TRBD1 (6 bases). V lost 2 bases and J lost 8, with 12 bases in between. Germline V gene data show CDR1 as KGHSH and CDR2 as LQKENI. This CDR3 is 13 amino acids long. In DNA, the CDR3 is TGTGCCAGCTCACCAATACAGGGAAAAGGCTACACCTTC. Translating it yields CASSPIQGKGYTF.

The chain recombines TRBV6-5 with TRBJ2-7, with D uncertain. Per the germline V gene, CDR1 is MNHEY and CDR2 is SVGAGI. V lost 2 bases to trimming and J lost 2 bases, with 13 bases between them. This CDR3 has 15 residues. The CDR3 region has the DNA TGTGCCAGCAGTTACGTAGCCAACGACCCCTACGAGCAGTACTTC. The encoded protein is CASSYVANDPYEQYF.

Written as DNA, the CDR3 is TGCAGCGTTGGAAGGGAGAGGGACACCGGGGAGCTGTTTTTT. Protein sequence: CSVGRERDTGELFF. This chain links TRBV29-1 with TRBJ2-2, with D perhaps TRBD2 (5 bases). Trimming removed 4 bases at V and 3 bases at J, with 12 bases between. Germline CDR1 and CDR2: SQVTM and ANQGSEA. The CDR3 loop spans 14 amino acids.

This chain connects TRBV2 to TRBJ1-2, with 8 bases identical to TRBD1. Germline trimming cut 2 bases from V and 8 bases from J; bases unmatched to any gene: 4. The length of the CDR3 is 13 residues. Germline CDR1 SNHLY, CDR2 FYNNEI. The CDR3 sequence: CASSERTGRGYTF. The CDR3 bases are TGTGCCAGCAGTGAAAGGACAGGGAGGGGCTACACCTTC.

This chain links TRBV19 with TRBJ1-2, with no clear D. CDR1 is LNHDA, CDR2 SQIVND, per germline (reference sequence). This CDR3 has 12 residues. V lost 3 bases, J lost 1 base, and 3 bases lay in between. CDR3 DNA sequence: TGTGCCAGTAGTATCATTAACTATGGCTACACCTTC. Translating it yields CASSIINYGYTF.

The chain is built from TRBV7-2 and TRBJ2-3, with D possibly matching TRBD2 (6 bases). The V end lost 2 bases, the J end lost 5 bases, and 14 bases lay between the germline ends. In germline, CDR1 is SGHTA, CDR2 FQGNSA. This CDR3 is built from 15 residues. This CDR3 reads CASSLYGGVGDTQYF. CDR3 nucleotide sequence: TGTGCCAGCAGCTTATATGGCGGGGTAGGAGATACGCAGTATTTT.

The chain links TRBV10-3 to TRBJ1-1; TRBD1 matches at 7 bases. Germline V CDR1 and CDR2: ENHRY, SYGVKD. Losses at the gene ends were 3 bases for V and 5 bases for J; bases not matched to a gene: 3. This CDR3 spans 13 amino acids. The CDR3 spells CAISDRGETEAFF. CDR3 nucleotides: TGTGCCATCAGTGACAGGGGGGAGACTGAAGCTTTCTTT.